This T cell receptor beta chain was sequenced in a study of T cell repertoires in cytomegalovirus infection. For the study at large: Use of recently identified HLA-C-restricted and well-studied HLA-B-restricted CMV epitopes was part of the study. Matching HLA type, along with CMV infection, was indicated by public TCR beta signatures.

In regard to this clonotype: Its target is not known.

Study-level results: CMV-specific TCR beta clonotypes restricted by HLA-C were the ones dominating the ex vivo response.

This CDR3 is built from 15 residues. In germline, CDR1 is MNHNS, CDR2 SASEGT. V shed 6 bases, J shed 3 bases, and the junction held 9 bases outside the gene matches. TCRdb ran MiXCR on the reads and lists one entry per CDR3 protein. The table includes about 890,000 distinct CDR3 sequences, around 32% detected once. Here the sequenced sample was cultured CD8+ T cells from PBMCs, taken from culture after CMV antigen stimulation. The genes are TRBV6-1 and TRBJ1-2, with TRBD1 matching 8 bases. The receptor comes from a human donor in good health (CMV status not recorded). Some clones in this sample may be carry-over from other donors' samples. The CDR3: CASRPDRAGYYGYTF. In DNA form, the CDR3 reads TGTGCCAGCAGGCCGGACAGGGCAGGTTACTATGGCTACACCTTC.